The 12 T cell receptor beta chains below come from one sample, sequenced in a study of T cell responses to AZD1222 COVID-19 vaccine. The protocol was immunoSEQ multiplex PCR, while the TCRdb copy is restricted to in-frame clones and leaves out a portion. Of around 84,000 clones listed, around nine tenths are singletons. Source: peripheral blood, taken on day 0 of AZD1222 vaccination. Every receptor here comes from an adult in good health.

J is TRBJ1-2 and V is TRBV30; weak D call: TRBD1 (5 bases). Germline V gene lookup returns CDR1 GTSNPN and CDR2 SVGIG (reference sequence). The V and J ends lost 5 bases and 4 bases respectively, with 20 bases between them. The length of the CDR3 is 15 residues. The CDR3: CAWLLRDSGSYGYTF. CDR3 DNA sequence: TGTGCCTGGTTACTTAGGGACTCAGGTAGCTATGGCTACACCTTC. The full variable domain, in which reference TRBV30 and TRBJ1-2 provide the parts outside the CDR3, is SQTIHQWPATLVQPVGSPLSLECTVEGTSNPNLYWYRQAAGRGLQLLFYSVGIGQISSEVPQNLSASRPQDRQFILSSKKLLLSDSGFYLCAWLLRDSGSYGYTFGSGTRLTVV.

V is TRBV18 and J is TRBJ2-3; D might be TRBD2 (6 bases). CDR1 is KGHSH, CDR2 LQKENI, per germline. Between the trimmed V and J ends, which lost 3 bases and 0 bases, there was a span of 10 bases. This CDR3 comprises 15 residues. The CDR3 region is CASSPGGASTDTQYF. The CDR3 nucleotides are TGTGCCAGCTCACCGGGCGGGGCTAGCACAGATACGCAGTATTTT.

The chain carries TRBV14 and TRBJ1-3, with 7 bases identical to TRBD1. Germline V lookup: CDR1 SGHDN, CDR2 FVKESK. The V segment lost 2 bases and the J segment 4 bases; nucleotides outside the gene matches: 11. The CDR3 sequence is 17 residues long. CDR3 sequence: CASSQTGVRSRGNTIYF. The CDR3 DNA sequence: TGTGCCAGCAGCCAAACAGGGGTTCGCTCCAGGGGAAACACCATATATTTT. The full variable domain, with the rest looked up from reference TRBV14 and TRBJ1-3, is EAGVTQFPSHSVIEKGQTVTLRCDPISGHDNLYWYRRVMGKEIKFLLHFVKESKQDESGMPNNRFLAERTGGTYSTLKVQPAELEDSGVYFCASSQTGVRSRGNTIYFGEGSWLTVV.

A single count supports this clone. V gene TRBV21-1 combines with J gene TRBJ2-3; whether TRBD1, the table's D call, matches the DNA was not checked. TRBV21-1 is classified as a pseudogene. The length of the CDR3 is 16 residues. The CDR3 spells CAIQGTGGDRTDTQYF. The CDR3 DNA reads TGTGCCATTCAGGGGACAGGGGGGGATCGCACAGATACGCAGTATTTT.

The CDR3, as DNA: TGTGCCAGTAGTATAACTCTCCCCGGGGAGCTGTTTTTT. Translation gives CASSITLPGELFF. The genes are TRBV19 and TRBJ2-2; D not certain. From germline, CDR1 is LNHDA and CDR2 SQIVND (reference sequence). V lost 2 bases to trimming and J lost 6 bases, with 7 bases between them. This CDR3 contains 13 residues.

This clone was detected only once. The rearrangement links TRBV5-1 to TRBJ2-7; perhaps D is TRBD1 or TRBD2 (5 bases each). The CDR3 is 13 amino acids. V lost 3 bases, J lost 6 bases, and 13 bases lay in between. Germline values: CDR1 SGHRS, CDR2 YFSETQ. The CDR3 nucleotides read TGCGCCAGCAGCTCGGGGACCCGAGGCGAGCAGTACTTC. The encoded protein is CASSSGTRGEQYF.

This chain connects TRBV7-9 to TRBJ2-3; maybe TRBD2 (7 bases). This CDR3 has 16 amino acids. In germline, CDR1 is SEHNR, CDR2 FQNEAQ (reference sequence). The germline V and J ends were trimmed by 8 bases and 2 bases, with 20 bases remaining between them. CDR3 sequence: CASPPGGGTTTDTQYF. CDR3 DNA sequence: TGTGCCAGCCCCCCGGGGGGAGGGACAACCACAGATACGCAGTATTTT.

This clone came up once. The CDR3 protein is CASSSGILTETQYF. The CDR3 DNA is TGCGCCAGCAGTTCAGGGATTCTCACAGAGACCCAGTACTTC. The chain employs TRBV5-1 and TRBJ2-5; maybe TRBD1 (5 bases). Germline assignment: CDR1 SGHRS and CDR2 YFSETQ. V lost 5 bases to trimming and J lost 4 bases, with 15 bases between them. The CDR3 runs to 14 residues.

J is TRBJ2-3 and V is TRBV9; 13 nucleotides agree with TRBD2. Trimming took 2 bases from V and 3 from J; bases not matched to a gene: 0. CDR1 and CDR2 (germline): SGDLS, YYNGEE. The CDR3 sequence is 15 residues long. For the CDR3, the DNA is TGTGCCAGCAGCGTGGGACTAGCGGGAACAGATACGCAGTATTTT. It yields the protein CASSVGLAGTDTQYF.

This rearrangement joins TRBV10-2 to TRBJ2-2; TRBD2 matches 13 bases. The germline CDR1 and CDR2 sequences are WSHSY and SAAADI. The CDR3 is 20 residues long. With 5 bases clipped from V and 1 base from J, the junction kept 13 bases outside the gene matches. CDR3 in DNA: TGCGCCAGCAGTAAGATACCGGGACTAGCGGGGCCAGAGAACACCGGGGAGCTGTTTTTT. This sequence encodes CASSKIPGLAGPENTGELFF.

This chain connects TRBV30 to TRBJ2-1; tentatively, D is TRBD2 (5 bases). CDR1 and CDR2 from the germline V gene are GTSNPN and SVGIG (reference sequence). Trimming cost V 8 bases and J 2 bases, with 16 bases left between them. This CDR3 is built from 14 residues. Here the CDR3 DNA reads TGTGCCGCGCGTGCACGAGGGCCCTACAATGAGCAGTTCTTC. It specifies CAARARGPYNEQFF.

The V call is TRBV11-2, the J call TRBJ1-4; TRBD1 aligns across 10 bases. Germline assignment: CDR1 SGHAT and CDR2 FQNNGV. The V segment lost 2 bases and the J segment 10 bases; nucleotides outside the gene matches: 13. This CDR3 region has 17 residues. CDR3 residues: CASSLPIYRDRGGKLFF. Here the CDR3 DNA reads TGTGCCAGCAGCTTACCAATATACCGGGACAGGGGCGGAAAACTGTTTTTT.